This T cell receptor (beta chain) was found in a study of blood T cell repertoires in COVID-19. Study-level information: The United States, Italy and Spain were the sources of the acute and convalescent COVID-19 samples. Sources were T cells, B-cell-depleted T cells, or PBMCs; the material itself was cDNA or gDNA.

As handled by the study authors: Nucleated cell number was recorded as an estimate derived from reference gene primer amplification. The table came from immunoSEQ multiplex PCR; TCRdb's copy has only in-frame clones and leaves some out. V, J and clone size are those of that table, while D and trimming were read from the DNA. This sample has 70,000 to 90,000 clones, with approximately 81% found just once. Looked up from germline, CDR1 is KGHSH and CDR2 is LQKENI. Unmatched junction bases numbered 6, after V lost 2 bases and J lost 5 bases. The CDR3 runs to 15 residues. This chain joins TRBV18 and TRBJ1-1; the match to TRBD1 covers 9 bases. Sequenced input: peripheral blood. This TCR derives from a woman aged 55-69 years with acute or convalescent COVID-19. CDR3 protein: CASSPITGGLTEAFF. The CDR3 nucleotides are TGTGCCAGCTCACCAATAACAGGGGGCTTAACTGAAGCTTTCTTT.